The rows below give T cell receptor beta chains drawn from one sample of a study of blood T cell repertoires in COVID-19. Assay: immunoSEQ multiplex PCR; the TCRdb copy retains only in-frame clones and omits some. This sample has about 170,000 clones, with 89% found just once. Sequencing was carried out using PBMCs or T cells enriched from blood (not recorded which). These receptors were taken from a young woman who had recovered from COVID-19. The CDR3 runs from the conserved cysteine through the conserved F or W. A D gene is named only where the DNA matches it firmly. A row's size may be missing; if present it is once, few, many or a size class.

d_gene,v_gene,abundance,j_gene,CDR3aa,CDR3nt
TRBD2,TRBV24-1,-,TRBJ2-1,CATSDSGLRISYNEQFF,TGTGCCACCAGTGATTCGGGACTAAGAATCTCCTACAATGAGCAGTTCTTC
TRBD1,TRBV27,once,TRBJ1-2,CASGTGVTRTNYGYTF,TGTGCCAGCGGGACAGGCGTAACCCGGACTAACTATGGCTACACCTTC
-,TRBV5-1,-,TRBJ1-5,CASSPTHSNQPQHF,TGCGCCAGCAGCCCGACACATAGCAATCAGCCCCAGCATTTT
TRBD2,TRBV30,-,TRBJ2-5,CAWSYTETSPNKGQYF,TGTGCCTGGAGTTATACAGAGACTAGCCCTAACAAGGGCCAGTACTTC
TRBD2,TRBV18,-,TRBJ2-1,CASSPPIVGGRSPTNEQFF,TGTGCCAGCTCACCACCAATAGTGGGAGGGCGGTCCCCAACTAATGAGCAGTTCTTC
TRBD1,TRBV28,-,TRBJ2-7,CASSPAGQGSHEQYF,TGTGCCAGCAGCCCTGCAGGACAGGGCTCCCACGAGCAGTACTTC
-,TRBV12-3/TRBV12-4,few,TRBJ2-1,CASTPQVGLQFF,TGTGCCAGCACTCCCCAGGTAGGCCTACAGTTCTTC
-,TRBV9,-,TRBJ2-2,CASSVGRDGTGELFF,TGTGCCAGCAGCGTAGGGAGGGATGGGACCGGGGAGCTGTTTTTT
-,TRBV10-2,-,TRBJ2-1,CASAPSAIEQFF,TGCGCCAGCGCCCCTAGCGCAATCGAGCAGTTCTTC
-,TRBV12-5,-,TRBJ2-5,CASGLAQETQYF,TGTGCTAGTGGTTTGGCGCAAGAGACCCAGTACTTC
TRBD1,TRBV7-8,few,TRBJ2-7,CASSLGDRGPYEQYF,TGTGCCAGCAGCTTAGGGGACAGGGGTCCCTACGAGCAGTACTTC
-,TRBV9,-,TRBJ1-3,CASSSTVSSGNTIYF,TGTGCCAGCTCCAGTACCGTAAGCTCTGGAAACACCATATATTTT
-,TRBV5-1,-,TRBJ1-3,CASRGVGNTIYF,TGCGCCAGCAGGGGCGTTGGAAACACCATATATTTT
-,TRBV15,-,TRBJ2-7,CATSGQAHEQYF,TGTGCCACCAGCGGCCAGGCCCACGAGCAGTACTTC
TRBD2,TRBV4-2,-,TRBJ2-1,CASSPSGWGNNEQFF,TGTGCCAGCAGCCCTAGCGGGTGGGGGAACAATGAGCAGTTCTTC
-,TRBV28,few,TRBJ1-1,CASSMTGNTEAFF,TGTGCCAGCAGTATGACAGGGAACACTGAAGCTTTCTTT
-,TRBV30,few,TRBJ1-6,CAYGQYNSPLHF,TGTGCCTACGGACAGTATAATTCACCCCTCCACTTT
TRBD2,TRBV7-9,-,TRBJ2-1,CASSWRGAGDRNEQFF,TGTGCCAGCAGCTGGAGGGGTGCGGGAGATAGGAATGAGCAGTTCTTC
-,TRBV19,-,TRBJ1-1,CASSIKGAEAFF,TGTGCCAGTAGTATTAAGGGGGCTGAAGCTTTCTTT